Shown below are 8 T cell receptor beta chains from a single sample sequenced in a study of T cell changes during pregnancy in multiple sclerosis. Measured with immunoSEQ multiplex PCR; TCRdb has only the in-frame clones, and not every one. The sample lists tens of thousands of clones, 94% occurring once. Sequenced material: CD8+ T cells from peripheral blood mononuclear cells, taken in the first trimester of pregnancy. These receptor sequences come from a female donor with multiple sclerosis, enrolled in a pregnancy study.

The V call is TRBV9, the J call TRBJ1-2, with D perhaps matching TRBD1 (6 bases). The V end was cut by 2 bases, the J end by 6 bases, with 17 bases between. The CDR3 extends over 15 amino acids. The germline CDR1 and CDR2 sequences are SGDLS and YYNGEE. The CDR3, as DNA: TGTGCCAGCAGCGTGGGGTTTCGCGCAGGGGATGGCTACACCTTC. It yields the protein CASSVGFRAGDGYTF. The complete variable domain, with remaining parts taken from reference TRBV9 and TRBJ1-2, reads DSGVTQTPKHLITATGQRVTLRCSPRSGDLSVYWYQQSLDQGLQFLIQYYNGEERAKGNILERFSAQQFPDLHSELNLSSLELGDSALYFCASSVGFRAGDGYTFGSGTRLTVV.

The V and J genes are TRBV29-1 and TRBJ2-7; 15 bases match TRBD2. The V gene end was trimmed by 6 bases and the J gene end by 0 bases; junction bases not matched to a gene: 12. The CDR3 runs to 18 residues. Germline CDR1 is SQVTM and CDR2 is ANQGSEA. CDR3 DNA: TGCAGCGTACTAACGGGACTAGCGGGAGGCATTTTCTCCTACGAGCAGTACTTC. As protein: CSVLTGLAGGIFSYEQYF.

V gene TRBV27 combines with J gene TRBJ1-1; tentative D call: TRBD1 (5 bases). CDR3 length: 17 residues. V was shortened by 2 bases and J by 5 bases, with 21 bases between the two germline ends. Germline-derived CDR1 and CDR2 are MNHEY and SMNVEV (reference sequence). The CDR3, as DNA: TGTGCCAGCAGTTTACGTGGCAGGGAAAGGCGGGGTACTGAAGCTTTCTTT. Protein product: CASSLRGRERRGTEAFF.

J is TRBJ2-7 and V is TRBV28, with D unresolved. In germline, CDR1 is MDHEN, CDR2 SYDVKM. Trimming left V 1 base short and J 6 bases short, with 7 bases between. CDR3 length: 12 amino acids. The CDR3: CASSLYSSEQYF. The CDR3 DNA sequence: TGTGCCAGCAGTTTATATAGCTCCGAGCAGTACTTC. Supplemented by reference TRBV28 and TRBJ2-7, the full variable domain reads DVKVTQSSRYLVKRTGEKVFLECVQDMDHENMFWYRQDPGLGLRLIYFSYDVKMKEKGDIPEGYSVSREKKERFSLILESASTNQTSMYLCASSLYSSEQYFGPGTRLTVT.

CDR3 residues: CASSRDSSLNQPQHF. In nucleotides, the CDR3 is TGTGCCAGCAGCCGGGACAGCAGCCTCAATCAGCCCCAGCATTTT. The chain couples TRBV28 to TRBJ1-5; 7 bases match TRBD1. The CDR3 loop spans 15 amino acids. The junction had 8 bases not matched to a gene; V was cut back by 6 bases and J by 3 bases. Germline V gene data show CDR1 as MDHEN and CDR2 as SYDVKM.

The sample holds a few counts of this clone. V gene TRBV6-1 combines with J gene TRBJ1-5; D perhaps matches TRBD1 (5 bases). The germline V gene has CDR1 MNHNS and CDR2 SASEGT. V shed 8 bases and J shed 4 bases, with 15 bases lying between them. This CDR3 has 14 amino acids. The CDR3 loop is CASSGTDENQPQHF. The DNA for the CDR3 is TGTGCCAGCTCGGGGACTGATGAAAATCAGCCCCAGCATTTT.

This sequence joins TRBV5-1 and TRBJ1-1; D not certain. Per germline, CDR1 SGHRS and CDR2 YFSETQ. The CDR3 has 16 residues. The ends were cut back, 1 base at V and 0 bases at J, with 13 bases in the middle. In nucleotides, the CDR3 is TGCGCCAGCAGCTTGAGACCGCTAGAGATGAACACTGAAGCTTTCTTT. It translates to CASSLRPLEMNTEAFF.

The chain employs TRBV10-3 and TRBJ1-1, with 7 bases matching TRBD1. This CDR3 contains 16 residues. V trimming: 8 bases; J trimming: 5 bases; junction bases outside the gene matches: 17. The germline gives CDR1 ENHRY, CDR2 SYGVKD. The CDR3 nucleotides are TGTGCCATCGGCCCCTCCGTTACAGGGGATGCAACTGAAGCTTTCTTT. Protein sequence: CAIGPSVTGDATEAFF.